This TCR beta chain was sequenced for a study of PD-L1 blockade in urothelial cancer. In the study overall: Atezolizumab therapy began for patients at some point between 2014 and 2015, dosed at 1,200 mg intravenously every 3 weeks. It was at 3 weeks (second dose) and 6 weeks after treatment start that blood was analyzed.

This table comes from immunoSEQ multiplex PCR, and its TCRdb copy is limited to in-frame clones, with some not included. The sample consists of around 40,000 clones, 75% to 90% of them appearing once. General observations from the study: Pretreatment clonality of the blood TCR repertoire below the median was predictive of superior survival.

Points on this clone: Its antigen is undetermined.

The specimen was PBMCs, collected around atezolizumab (anti-PD-L1) treatment. This TCR came from a man between 60 and 75 years old with urothelial cancer.

The CDR3 region is CASSLLVTGELFF. The CDR3 DNA sequence: TGTGCCAGCAGCTTACTCGTAACCGGGGAGCTGTTTTTT. The J gene is TRBJ2-2, the V gene TRBV11-2, with D unresolved. Germline-derived CDR1 and CDR2 are SGHAT and FQNNGV. Trimming pared 2 bases from V and 5 bases from J, leaving 6 bases between. CDR3 size: 13 residues. The full variable domain, completed using reference TRBV11-2 and TRBJ2-2, is EAGVAQSPRYKIIEKRQSVAFWCNPISGHATLYWYQQILGQGPKLLIQFQNNGVVDDSQLPKDRFSAERLKGVDSTLKIQPAKLEDSAVYLCASSLLVTGELFFGEGSRLTVL.